This is a list of T cell receptor beta chains from one sample in a study of shared clonotypes between healthy human individuals. Libraries were prepared by immunoSEQ multiplex PCR; TCRdb keeps only in-frame clonotypes and omits some of them. Among hundreds of thousands of clones listed, approximately 96% were seen once. Material: naive CD8+ T cells sorted from blood. These receptors all come from a young woman in good health. Both conserved end residues are part of each CDR3. D genes are given only for firm matches. A clone size is listed for some rows: how often the clone was seen (once, few, many), or a class if it is expanded.

d_call: .; clone_size: .; v_call: TRBV29-1; j_call: TRBJ2-4; cdr3_nt: TGCAGCGTCCGGGACACCAAAAACATTCAGTACTTC; cdr3_aa: CSVRDTKNIQYF
d_call: .; clone_size: .; v_call: TRBV5-4; j_call: TRBJ2-7; cdr3_nt: TGTGCCAGCAGCACCGCTTGGGGCCAGGAAGGCGAGCAGTACTTC; cdr3_aa: CASSTAWGQEGEQYF
d_call: TRBD1; clone_size: .; v_call: TRBV28; j_call: TRBJ2-5; cdr3_nt: TGTGCCAGCAGCCCTGACAGGGGGTACGAGACCCAGTACTTC; cdr3_aa: CASSPDRGYETQYF
d_call: .; clone_size: .; v_call: TRBV2; j_call: TRBJ2-2; cdr3_nt: TGTGCCAGTCCGGCAGGGGCCACCGGGGAGCTGTTTTTT; cdr3_aa: CASPAGATGELFF
d_call: TRBD2; clone_size: .; v_call: TRBV29-1; j_call: TRBJ2-1; cdr3_nt: TGCAGCGGAACTAGCGGGAACTACAATGAGCAGTTCTTC; cdr3_aa: CSGTSGNYNEQFF
d_call: TRBD1; clone_size: .; v_call: TRBV7-9; j_call: TRBJ2-7; cdr3_nt: TGTGCCAGCAGCTTAGGACAGGGCCGATTCTACGAGCAGTACTTC; cdr3_aa: CASSLGQGRFYEQYF
d_call: .; clone_size: .; v_call: TRBV7-9; j_call: TRBJ2-1; cdr3_nt: TGTGCCAGCAGTCGAAGGTTCGATGAGCAGTTCTTC; cdr3_aa: CASSRRFDEQFF
d_call: TRBD2; clone_size: .; v_call: TRBV7-6; j_call: TRBJ2-7; cdr3_nt: TGTGCCAGCAGCCCAGGGACTAGCGGGACCACCTACGAGCAGTACTTC; cdr3_aa: CASSPGTSGTTYEQYF
d_call: .; clone_size: .; v_call: TRBV5-1; j_call: TRBJ1-1; cdr3_nt: TGCGCCAGCAGCTTGGACCCCCCGGGCACTGAAGCTTTCTTT; cdr3_aa: CASSLDPPGTEAFF
d_call: TRBD1; clone_size: .; v_call: TRBV27; j_call: TRBJ2-7; cdr3_nt: TGTGCCAGCAGTCCCGAGGGACAGGGGGCGGACGAGCAGTACTTC; cdr3_aa: CASSPEGQGADEQYF
d_call: TRBD1; clone_size: .; v_call: TRBV19; j_call: TRBJ2-3; cdr3_nt: TGTGCCAGTAGTACAAACAGGGGATATAGCACAGATACGCAGTATTTT; cdr3_aa: CASSTNRGYSTDTQYF
d_call: .; clone_size: .; v_call: TRBV4-1; j_call: TRBJ2-1; cdr3_nt: TGCGCCAGCAGCCAAGGCGCCGGGGTATACAATGAGCAGTTCTTC; cdr3_aa: CASSQGAGVYNEQFF
d_call: TRBD1; clone_size: .; v_call: TRBV27; j_call: TRBJ2-2; cdr3_nt: TGTGCCAGCACACCGACAGGGCCGAACACCGGGGAGCTGTTTTTT; cdr3_aa: CASTPTGPNTGELFF
d_call: .; clone_size: once; v_call: TRBV5-6; j_call: TRBJ2-7; cdr3_nt: TGTGCCAGCAGCCTGAGGGGACGAAGATACGAGCAGTACTTC; cdr3_aa: CASSLRGRRYEQYF
d_call: TRBD1; clone_size: .; v_call: TRBV5-1; j_call: TRBJ2-6; cdr3_nt: TGCGCCAGCAGGCCGAGACAGGGGGCAAAGAATGGGGCCAACGTCCTGACTTTC; cdr3_aa: CASRPRQGAKNGANVLTF
d_call: .; clone_size: .; v_call: TRBV28; j_call: TRBJ1-4; cdr3_nt: TGTGCCAGCAGTTTGGGGGCAACTAATGAAAAACTGTTTTTT; cdr3_aa: CASSLGATNEKLFF
d_call: .; clone_size: .; v_call: TRBV5-1; j_call: TRBJ1-2; cdr3_nt: TGCGCCAGCAGTGTAGCTAACTATGGCTACACCTTC; cdr3_aa: CASSVANYGYTF
d_call: .; clone_size: .; v_call: TRBV4-1; j_call: TRBJ2-6; cdr3_nt: TGCGCCAGCAGCCAAGAGTTGGTGCGGCGCTTGGCTGGGGCCAACGTCCTGACTTTC; cdr3_aa: CASSQELVRRLAGANVLTF
d_call: TRBD1; clone_size: .; v_call: TRBV19; j_call: TRBJ2-3; cdr3_nt: TGTGCCAGTAGTCACGACCGGGACAGGAACACAGATACGCAGTATTTT; cdr3_aa: CASSHDRDRNTDTQYF
d_call: .; clone_size: .; v_call: TRBV29-1; j_call: TRBJ1-3; cdr3_nt: TGCAGCGTTGAAGGGGGTATGGAGGACTCTGGAAACACCATATATTTT; cdr3_aa: CSVEGGMEDSGNTIYF
d_call: .; clone_size: .; v_call: TRBV27; j_call: TRBJ2-7; cdr3_nt: TGTGCCAGCAGTTTCGGGCCCGATCCCTACGAGCAGTACTTC; cdr3_aa: CASSFGPDPYEQYF
d_call: TRBD1; clone_size: .; v_call: TRBV6-4; j_call: TRBJ2-5; cdr3_nt: TGTGCCAGCAGTGGCGACAGGGCCCAAGAGACCCAGTACTTC; cdr3_aa: CASSGDRAQETQYF
d_call: TRBD2; clone_size: .; v_call: TRBV7-3; j_call: TRBJ2-7; cdr3_nt: TGTGCCAGCAGCTTAAGGCGGGGGTATGGTAGCGGGAGATACGAGCAGTACTTC; cdr3_aa: CASSLRRGYGSGRYEQYF
d_call: .; clone_size: .; v_call: TRBV7-8; j_call: TRBJ1-1; cdr3_nt: TGTGCCAGCAGCTTAGACCGGGACGAGTCTTTCTTT; cdr3_aa: CASSLDRDESFF
d_call: .; clone_size: .; v_call: TRBV29-1; j_call: TRBJ2-7; cdr3_nt: TGCAGCGTTGTCGTCGAGGACTACGAGCAGTACTTC; cdr3_aa: CSVVVEDYEQYF
d_call: TRBD1; clone_size: .; v_call: TRBV14; j_call: TRBJ2-3; cdr3_nt: TGTGCCAGCAGCCAAGAGGCCGGGACAGACACCATCTTGGATACGCAGTATTTT; cdr3_aa: CASSQEAGTDTILDTQYF
d_call: .; clone_size: .; v_call: TRBV6-6; j_call: TRBJ2-7; cdr3_nt: TGTGCCAGCAGTTATAACAGGGTGTGGGAGCAGTACTTC; cdr3_aa: CASSYNRVWEQYF
d_call: .; clone_size: .; v_call: TRBV18; j_call: TRBJ2-7; cdr3_nt: TGTGCCAGCTCACCCGGCGGGGACGAGCAGTACTTC; cdr3_aa: CASSPGGDEQYF
d_call: TRBD1; clone_size: .; v_call: TRBV11-2; j_call: TRBJ1-4; cdr3_nt: TGTGCCAGCAGCCCATCTTACAGGGGGCGCGAGGAAAAACTGTTTTTT; cdr3_aa: CASSPSYRGREEKLFF
d_call: .; clone_size: .; v_call: TRBV15; j_call: TRBJ2-1; cdr3_nt: TGTGCCACCAGCAGAGACCGGACAGAGTACAATGAGCAGTTCTTC; cdr3_aa: CATSRDRTEYNEQFF
d_call: .; clone_size: .; v_call: TRBV11-2; j_call: TRBJ2-3; cdr3_nt: TGTGCCAGCAGCTTAGGGACAGATACGCAGTATTTT; cdr3_aa: CASSLGTDTQYF
d_call: .; clone_size: .; v_call: TRBV5-1; j_call: TRBJ2-4; cdr3_nt: TGCGCCAGCAGGGGCGCCGGAGAAAACATTCAGTACTTC; cdr3_aa: CASRGAGENIQYF
d_call: .; clone_size: .; v_call: TRBV28; j_call: TRBJ2-7; cdr3_nt: TGTGCCAGCAGTTTGGGTCCAGGGGACGAGCAGTACTTC; cdr3_aa: CASSLGPGDEQYF
d_call: .; clone_size: .; v_call: TRBV27; j_call: TRBJ2-5; cdr3_nt: TGTGCCAGCAGTGATAGATTTGGACTGAGACAAGAGACCCAGTACTTC; cdr3_aa: CASSDRFGLRQETQYF
d_call: .; clone_size: .; v_call: TRBV6-1; j_call: TRBJ1-5; cdr3_nt: TGTGCCAGCGACTCACAGGAGAATCAGCCCCAGCATTTT; cdr3_aa: CASDSQENQPQHF
d_call: .; clone_size: .; v_call: TRBV13; j_call: TRBJ2-1; cdr3_nt: TGTGCCAGCAGCTTAGAAGCCGGGGCCGAGCAGTTCTTC; cdr3_aa: CASSLEAGAEQFF
d_call: .; clone_size: .; v_call: TRBV4-2; j_call: TRBJ2-7; cdr3_nt: TGTGCCAGCAGCCAGGAGCGGGCCCCCTCCTACGAGCAGTACTTC; cdr3_aa: CASSQERAPSYEQYF
d_call: .; clone_size: .; v_call: TRBV27; j_call: TRBJ2-2; cdr3_nt: TGTGCCAGCAGTTTACGAGGCGAGGCCGGGGAGCTGTTTTTT; cdr3_aa: CASSLRGEAGELFF
d_call: TRBD2; clone_size: .; v_call: TRBV19; j_call: TRBJ2-7; cdr3_nt: TGTGCCAGTAAGTTGGCTAGCGGCGAGCAGTACTTC; cdr3_aa: CASKLASGEQYF
d_call: .; clone_size: .; v_call: TRBV30; j_call: TRBJ2-1; cdr3_nt: TGTGCCTGGAGGAAAATGAGCTACAATGAGCAGTTCTTC; cdr3_aa: CAWRKMSYNEQFF
d_call: .; clone_size: .; v_call: TRBV27; j_call: TRBJ2-1; cdr3_nt: TGTGCCAGCAGACTTGGCGGGGTCCTTAATGAGCAGTTCTTC; cdr3_aa: CASRLGGVLNEQFF
d_call: TRBD2; clone_size: .; v_call: TRBV27; j_call: TRBJ2-7; cdr3_nt: TGTGCCAGTATAGGGCGGGAGGGCTGGTACGAGCAGTACTTC; cdr3_aa: CASIGREGWYEQYF
d_call: TRBD1; clone_size: .; v_call: TRBV6-1; j_call: TRBJ2-2; cdr3_nt: TGTGCCAGCAGTGAAACAGGGGTCGGGGAGCTGTTTTTT; cdr3_aa: CASSETGVGELFF
d_call: TRBD2; clone_size: .; v_call: TRBV28; j_call: TRBJ2-7; cdr3_nt: TGTGCCAGCAGAGGGGACTATACGCTATCCTACGAGCAGTACTTC; cdr3_aa: CASRGDYTLSYEQYF
d_call: .; clone_size: .; v_call: TRBV4-2; j_call: TRBJ1-1; cdr3_nt: TGTGCCAGCAGCCACTCCACGAAGGGACGCGGGGACACTGAAGCTTTCTTT; cdr3_aa: CASSHSTKGRGDTEAFF
d_call: TRBD1; clone_size: .; v_call: TRBV5-6; j_call: TRBJ1-5; cdr3_nt: TGTGCCAGCAGCCTGGCCGGACAGGGATTCCAGCCCCAGCATTTT; cdr3_aa: CASSLAGQGFQPQHF
d_call: TRBD2; clone_size: .; v_call: TRBV4-1; j_call: TRBJ2-5; cdr3_nt: TGCGCCAGCAGCCCACTCCTAGCGGGAGGACGGGAGACCCAGTACTTC; cdr3_aa: CASSPLLAGGRETQYF
d_call: TRBD1; clone_size: .; v_call: TRBV28; j_call: TRBJ1-1; cdr3_nt: TGTGCCAGCAGTTCTACAGGGGAGGCTGAAGCTTTCTTT; cdr3_aa: CASSSTGEAEAFF
d_call: .; clone_size: .; v_call: TRBV27; j_call: TRBJ2-7; cdr3_nt: TGTGCCAGCAGTCTCTCGGAGTGGGGCGAGCAGTACTTC; cdr3_aa: CASSLSEWGEQYF
d_call: .; clone_size: once; v_call: TRBV19; j_call: TRBJ2-7; cdr3_nt: TGTGCCAGTACCGGGGCAGGGATCTACGAGCAGTACTTC; cdr3_aa: CASTGAGIYEQYF
d_call: .; clone_size: .; v_call: TRBV7-8; j_call: TRBJ1-1; cdr3_nt: TGTGCCAGCAGCTTAAAGTACACTGAAGCTTTCTTT; cdr3_aa: CASSLKYTEAFF
d_call: .; clone_size: .; v_call: TRBV2; j_call: TRBJ1-2; cdr3_nt: TGTGCCAGCAGGGGGGGGTTAGCTAACTATGGCTACACCTTC; cdr3_aa: CASRGGLANYGYTF
d_call: .; clone_size: .; v_call: TRBV28; j_call: TRBJ2-1; cdr3_nt: TGTGCCAGCAGGCTAACGGGGTGGGACAATGAGCAGTTCTTC; cdr3_aa: CASRLTGWDNEQFF
d_call: .; clone_size: .; v_call: TRBV10-3; j_call: TRBJ2-1; cdr3_nt: TGTGCCATCAGTGAGCCTTATGACGGAATCTACAATGAGCAGTTCTTC; cdr3_aa: CAISEPYDGIYNEQFF